This T cell receptor (beta chain) was sequenced during a study of T-cell memory formation after mild COVID-19. Using its own MiXCR run on the 5' RACE reads, TCRdb lists one record per CDR3 protein. There are roughly 560,000 distinct CDR3 sequences in the sample; over 20% occur only once, and around 13% lies in the top ten. Findings and limits, study-wide: Prior to infection, memory already included some responding clones, suggesting cross-reactive memory joined.

This clonotype came up many times. The antigen is not known. This CDR3 region has 12 residues. Deletions cut 3 bases from V and 2 bases from J, with 5 bases between. The sequenced sample consisted of PBMCs or a T cell subset sorted from them (not recorded which). The chain links TRBV12-3 or TRBV12-4 to TRBJ2-7; the D is unclear. The receptor was derived from an adult woman who had mild COVID-19 (a few samples of this study predate the infection). Cell type and time point are not known. The CDR3 is CASSFRAYEQYF. CDR3 DNA: TGTGCCAGCAGTTTCCGGGCCTACGAGCAGTACTTC.